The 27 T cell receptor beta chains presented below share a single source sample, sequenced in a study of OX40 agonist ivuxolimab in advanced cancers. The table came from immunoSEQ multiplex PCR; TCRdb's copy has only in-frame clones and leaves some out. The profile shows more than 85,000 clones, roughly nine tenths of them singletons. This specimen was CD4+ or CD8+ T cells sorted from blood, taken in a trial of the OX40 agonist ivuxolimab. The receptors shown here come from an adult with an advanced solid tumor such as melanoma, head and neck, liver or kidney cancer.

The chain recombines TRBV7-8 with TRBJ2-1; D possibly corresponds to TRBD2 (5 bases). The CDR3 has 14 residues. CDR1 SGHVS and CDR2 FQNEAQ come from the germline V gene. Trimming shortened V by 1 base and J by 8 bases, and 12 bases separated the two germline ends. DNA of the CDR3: TGTGCCAGCAGCTTAGGGACTCCGGGCGATGAGCAGTTCTTC. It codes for CASSLGTPGDEQFF.

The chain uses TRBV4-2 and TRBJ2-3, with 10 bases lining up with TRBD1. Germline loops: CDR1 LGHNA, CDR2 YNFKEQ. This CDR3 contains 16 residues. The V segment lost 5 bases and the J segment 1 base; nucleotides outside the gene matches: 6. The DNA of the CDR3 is TGTGCCAGCAGCTCGAGGGACAGGGGAGGCACAGATACGCAGTATTTT. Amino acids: CASSSRDRGGTDTQYF.

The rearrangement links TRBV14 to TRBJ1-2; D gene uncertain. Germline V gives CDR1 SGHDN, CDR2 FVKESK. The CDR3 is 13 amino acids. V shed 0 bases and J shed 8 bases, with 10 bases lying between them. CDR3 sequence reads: CASSQDRGHGYTF. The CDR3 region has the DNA TGTGCCAGCAGCCAAGATCGAGGGCACGGCTACACCTTC. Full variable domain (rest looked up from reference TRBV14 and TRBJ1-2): EAGVTQFPSHSVIEKGQTVTLRCDPISGHDNLYWYRRVMGKEIKFLLHFVKESKQDESGMPNNRFLAERTGGTYSTLKVQPAELEDSGVYFCASSQDRGHGYTFGSGTRLTVV.

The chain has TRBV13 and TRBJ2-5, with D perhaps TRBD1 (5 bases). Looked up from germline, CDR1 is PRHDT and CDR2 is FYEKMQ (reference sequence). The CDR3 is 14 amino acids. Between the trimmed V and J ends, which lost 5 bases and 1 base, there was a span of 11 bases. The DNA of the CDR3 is TGTGCCAGCAGCCCCAAGGGGTTCCAAGAGACCCAGTACTTC. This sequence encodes CASSPKGFQETQYF.

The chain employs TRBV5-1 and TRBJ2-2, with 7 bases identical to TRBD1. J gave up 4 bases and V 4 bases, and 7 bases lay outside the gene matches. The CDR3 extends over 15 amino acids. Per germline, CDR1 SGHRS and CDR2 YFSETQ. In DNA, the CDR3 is TGCGCCAGCAGCCCTGGGACAGAACTCACCGGGGAGCTGTTTTTT. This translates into CASSPGTELTGELFF.

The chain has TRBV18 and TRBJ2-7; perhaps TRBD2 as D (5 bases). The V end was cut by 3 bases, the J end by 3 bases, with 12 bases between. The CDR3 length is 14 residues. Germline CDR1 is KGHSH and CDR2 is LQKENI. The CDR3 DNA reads TGTGCCAGCTCACCCTCCGGCCGGGGCTACGAGCAGTACTTC. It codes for CASSPSGRGYEQYF.

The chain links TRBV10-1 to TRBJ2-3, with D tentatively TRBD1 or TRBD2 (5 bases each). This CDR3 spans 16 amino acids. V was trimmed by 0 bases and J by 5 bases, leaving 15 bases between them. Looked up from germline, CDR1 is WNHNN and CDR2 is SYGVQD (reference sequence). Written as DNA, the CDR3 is TGCGCCAGCAGTGAGTCGGGGACGGTGGATAGAGATACGCAGTATTTT. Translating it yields CASSESGTVDRDTQYF.

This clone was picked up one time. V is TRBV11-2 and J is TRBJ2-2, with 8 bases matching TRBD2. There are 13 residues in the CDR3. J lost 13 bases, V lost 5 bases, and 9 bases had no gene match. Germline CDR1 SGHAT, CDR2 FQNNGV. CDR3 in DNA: TGTGCCAGCAGCCCGGGACTAGTGGGTGCGCTGTTTTTT. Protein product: CASSPGLVGALFF.

CDR3 sequence reads: CASSDPGQGKGYTF. DNA for the CDR3: TGCGCCAGCAGTGACCCCGGACAGGGGAAAGGCTACACCTTC. This chain connects TRBV10-1 to TRBJ1-2; 9 bases map to TRBD1. This CDR3 contains 14 residues. CDR1 and CDR2 (germline): WNHNN, SYGVQD (reference sequence). V lost 3 bases, J lost 8 bases, and 7 bases stayed unmatched.

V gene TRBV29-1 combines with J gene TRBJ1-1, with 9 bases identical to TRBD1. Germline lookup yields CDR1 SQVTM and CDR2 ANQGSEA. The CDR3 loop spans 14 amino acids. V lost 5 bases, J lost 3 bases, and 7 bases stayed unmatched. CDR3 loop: CSVNRGLSDTEAFF. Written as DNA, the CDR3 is TGCAGCGTTAACAGGGGGCTGAGTGACACTGAAGCTTTCTTT.

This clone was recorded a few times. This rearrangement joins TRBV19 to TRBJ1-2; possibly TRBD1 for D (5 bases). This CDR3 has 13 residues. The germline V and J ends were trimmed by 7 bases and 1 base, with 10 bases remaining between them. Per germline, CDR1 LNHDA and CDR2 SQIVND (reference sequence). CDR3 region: CASTRGDNYGYTF. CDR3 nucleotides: TGTGCCAGTACCCGGGGGGATAACTATGGCTACACCTTC.

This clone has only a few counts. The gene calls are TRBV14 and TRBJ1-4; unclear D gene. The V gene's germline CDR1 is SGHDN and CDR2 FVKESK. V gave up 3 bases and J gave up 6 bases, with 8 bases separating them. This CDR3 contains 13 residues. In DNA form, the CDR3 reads TGTGCCAGCAGCCAGTCCAGGCATGAAAAACTGTTTTTT. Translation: CASSQSRHEKLFF.

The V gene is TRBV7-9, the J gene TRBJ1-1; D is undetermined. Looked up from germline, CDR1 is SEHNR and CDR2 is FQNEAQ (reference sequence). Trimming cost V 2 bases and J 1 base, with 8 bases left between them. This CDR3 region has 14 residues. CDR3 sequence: CASSLRPWNTEAFF. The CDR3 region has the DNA TGTGCCAGCAGCTTAAGACCGTGGAACACTGAAGCTTTCTTT.

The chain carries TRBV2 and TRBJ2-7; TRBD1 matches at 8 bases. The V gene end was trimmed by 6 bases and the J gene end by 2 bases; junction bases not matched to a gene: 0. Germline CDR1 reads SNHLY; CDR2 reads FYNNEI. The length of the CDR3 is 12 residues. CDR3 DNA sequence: TGTGCCAGCAGGGACAGGGCCTACGAGCAGTACTTC. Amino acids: CASRDRAYEQYF.

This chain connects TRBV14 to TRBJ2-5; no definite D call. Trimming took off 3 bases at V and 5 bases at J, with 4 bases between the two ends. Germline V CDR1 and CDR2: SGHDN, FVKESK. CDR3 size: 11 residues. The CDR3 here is CASSHGETQYF. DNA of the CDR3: TGTGCCAGCAGCCACGGGGAGACCCAGTACTTC.

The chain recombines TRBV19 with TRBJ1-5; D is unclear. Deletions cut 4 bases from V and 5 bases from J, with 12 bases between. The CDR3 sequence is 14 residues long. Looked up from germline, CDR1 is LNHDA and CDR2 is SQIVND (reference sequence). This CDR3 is CASSNHAADQPQHF. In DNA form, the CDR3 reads TGTGCCAGTAGTAATCATGCGGCTGATCAGCCCCAGCATTTT.

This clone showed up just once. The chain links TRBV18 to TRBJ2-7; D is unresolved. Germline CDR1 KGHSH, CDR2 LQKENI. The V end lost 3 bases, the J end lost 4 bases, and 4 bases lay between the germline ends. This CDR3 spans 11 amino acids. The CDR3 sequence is CASSPEYEQYF. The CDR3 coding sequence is TGTGCCAGCTCACCGGAGTACGAGCAGTACTTC.

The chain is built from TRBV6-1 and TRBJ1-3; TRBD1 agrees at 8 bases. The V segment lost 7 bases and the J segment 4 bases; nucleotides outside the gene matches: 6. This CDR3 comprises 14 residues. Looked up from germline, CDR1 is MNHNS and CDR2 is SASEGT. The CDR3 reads CASNTGTGGNTIYF. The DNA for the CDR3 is TGTGCCAGCAATACCGGGACAGGAGGAAACACCATATATTTT.

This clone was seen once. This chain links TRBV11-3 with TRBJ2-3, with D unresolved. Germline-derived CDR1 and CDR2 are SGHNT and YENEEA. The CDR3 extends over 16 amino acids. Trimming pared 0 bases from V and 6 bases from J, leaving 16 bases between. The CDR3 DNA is TGTGCCAGCAGCTTAGACGGTACGGCAGACGGGGATACGCAGTATTTT. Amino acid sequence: CASSLDGTADGDTQYF.

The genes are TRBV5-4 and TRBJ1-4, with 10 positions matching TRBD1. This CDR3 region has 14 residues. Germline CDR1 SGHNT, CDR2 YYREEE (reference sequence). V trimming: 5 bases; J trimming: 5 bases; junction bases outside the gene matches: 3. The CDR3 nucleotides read TGTGCCAGCAGACCGGGACAGGGGAATGAAAAACTGTTTTTT. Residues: CASRPGQGNEKLFF. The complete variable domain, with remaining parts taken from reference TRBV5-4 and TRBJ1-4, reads ETGVTQSPTHLIKTRGQQVTLRCSSQSGHNTVSWYQQALGQGPQFIFQYYREEENGRGNFPPRFSGLQFPNYSSELNVNALELDDSALYLCASRPGQGNEKLFFGSGTQLSVL.

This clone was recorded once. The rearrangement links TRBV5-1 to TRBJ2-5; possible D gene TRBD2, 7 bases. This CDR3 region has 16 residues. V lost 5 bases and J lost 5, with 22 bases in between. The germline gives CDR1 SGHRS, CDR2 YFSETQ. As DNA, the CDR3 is TGCGCCAGCAGATCTCTGAGTGGGGGGGCCGGTGAGACCCAGTACTTC. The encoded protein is CASRSLSGGAGETQYF.

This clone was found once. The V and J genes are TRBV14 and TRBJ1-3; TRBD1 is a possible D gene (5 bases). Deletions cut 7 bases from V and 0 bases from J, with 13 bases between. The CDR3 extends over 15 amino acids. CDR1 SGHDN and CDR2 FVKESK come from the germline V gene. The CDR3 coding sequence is TGTGCCAGCAAGGGGACGGGGATCTCTGGAAACACCATATATTTT. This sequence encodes CASKGTGISGNTIYF.

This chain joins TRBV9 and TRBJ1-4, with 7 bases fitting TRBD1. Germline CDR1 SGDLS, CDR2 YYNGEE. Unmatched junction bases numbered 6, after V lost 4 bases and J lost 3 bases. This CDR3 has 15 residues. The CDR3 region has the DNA TGTGCCAGCAGCTTCAGGGGGATGTCTAATGAAAAACTGTTTTTT. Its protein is CASSFRGMSNEKLFF. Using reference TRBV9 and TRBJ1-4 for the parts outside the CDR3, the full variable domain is DSGVTQTPKHLITATGQRVTLRCSPRSGDLSVYWYQQSLDQGLQFLIQYYNGEERAKGNILERFSAQQFPDLHSELNLSSLELGDSALYFCASSFRGMSNEKLFFGSGTQLSVL.

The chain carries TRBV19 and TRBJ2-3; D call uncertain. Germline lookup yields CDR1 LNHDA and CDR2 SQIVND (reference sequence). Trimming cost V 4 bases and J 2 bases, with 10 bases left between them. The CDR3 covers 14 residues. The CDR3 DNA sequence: TGTGCCAGTAGTAACGCGTTGGACACAGATACGCAGTATTTT. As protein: CASSNALDTDTQYF.

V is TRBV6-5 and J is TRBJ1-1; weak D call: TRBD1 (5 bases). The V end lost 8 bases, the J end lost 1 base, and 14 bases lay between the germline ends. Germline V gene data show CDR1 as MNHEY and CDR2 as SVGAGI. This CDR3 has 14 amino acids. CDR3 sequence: CASGRRQSNTEAFF. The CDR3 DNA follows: TGTGCCAGCGGGAGGAGACAGTCGAACACTGAAGCTTTCTTT.

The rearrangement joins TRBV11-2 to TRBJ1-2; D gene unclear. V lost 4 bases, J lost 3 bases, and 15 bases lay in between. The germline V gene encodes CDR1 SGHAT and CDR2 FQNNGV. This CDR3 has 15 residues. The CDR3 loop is CASSSRHRSDYGYTF. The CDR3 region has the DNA TGTGCCAGCAGCTCTAGACACCGGTCGGACTATGGCTACACCTTC.

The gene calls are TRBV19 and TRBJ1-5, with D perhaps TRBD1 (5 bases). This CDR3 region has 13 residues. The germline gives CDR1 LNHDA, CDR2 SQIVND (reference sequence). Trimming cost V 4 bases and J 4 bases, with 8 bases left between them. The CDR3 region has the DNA TGTGCCAGTAGTAAGACAGAGAATCAGCCCCAGCATTTT. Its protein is CASSKTENQPQHF.